The source of this T cell receptor (beta chain) is a study of regulatory T cells in long-lasting Graves disease. Regarding the study as a whole: Sharing of public clonotypes was greater in persistent patients (about 2,700) than in new patients (fewer than 1,000).

Through Arm-PCR of CDR3 regions and iRepertoire HTBI primers, TCR beta libraries were built. TCRdb re-called the multiplex PCR reads through MiXCR, storing one row per CDR3 protein. This sample has 350,000 to 450,000 distinct CDR3 sequences, with about 15% found just once. The CDR3 has 15 amino acids. The V end lost 4 bases, the J end lost 2 bases, and 12 bases lay between the germline ends. Germline assignment: CDR1 SNHLY and CDR2 FYNNEI. This clonotype was observed at least ten times. Antigen: not known. This sample's time point: newly diagnosed GD, antithyroid drugs for less than 3 months. Making the TCR library involved RNA that had been extracted from PBMCs. A further study also used this sample, focusing on T cells in Graves' hyperthyroidism and ophthalmopathy. That paper notes: Hyperthyroidism was newly diagnosed in patients aged 18 to 65 (duration under 2 months).

The chain recombines TRBV2 with TRBJ1-5; weak D call: TRBD1 (6 bases). This TCR was recovered from a young woman with Graves disease. Source: peripheral blood mononuclear cells (PBMCs), taken at new diagnosis, from a patient treated with antithyroid drugs. CDR3 bases: TGTGCCAGCAGTGGAGGACAGTTAGGCAATCAGCCCCAGCATTTT. It encodes CASSGGQLGNQPQHF.